Listed below are T cell receptor beta chains from one sample, sequenced in a study of cytomegalovirus exposure and HLA in healthy donors. Using immunoSEQ multiplex PCR, the repertoire was profiled, and TCRdb retains in-frame clones only, with some absent. The repertoire includes more than 140,000 clones, over 60% of them detected once, and roughly 1.6% sits in the top ten. Sequencing used PBMCs. These receptor sequences come from a female donor in good health and CMV-seronegative. Each CDR3 is given with its conserved first and last residue. The D gene is left open where the match is weak. Size values are once, few and many counts, or a class for expanded clones, and some rows have none.

>TRBV14|TRBJ1-2|TRBD1|few
TGTGCCAGCAGCCCCTGGGACAGGGTGAATTTAGTAGGTGGCTACACCTTC
CASSPWDRVNLVGGYTF
>TRBV5-1|TRBJ1-2|TRBD1|-
TGCGCCAGCAGCGTGACAGGGGCCGGCTATGGCTACACCTTC
CASSVTGAGYGYTF
>TRBV7-3|TRBJ1-3|-|-
TGTGCCAGCAGCTTAGGGCCGGCGCACTCTGGAAACACCATATATTTT
CASSLGPAHSGNTIYF
>TRBV6-6|TRBJ2-1|-|-
TGTGCCAGCAGAATCGAGTACAATGAGCAGTTCTTC
CASRIEYNEQFF
>TRBV7-9|TRBJ2-2|TRBD1|-
TGTGCCAGCAGTTCCGGGACAGGGGGCAACGGGGAGCTGTTTTTT
CASSSGTGGNGELFF
>TRBV6-1|TRBJ1-5|-|-
TGTGCCAGCAGTGAAATTACGACAGCCTATCAGCCCCAGCATTTT
CASSEITTAYQPQHF
>TRBV5-1|TRBJ2-3|TRBD2|-
TGCGCCAGCAGCTCTCGGGACTACCCCCCAGATACGCAGTATTTT
CASSSRDYPPDTQYF
>TRBV7-3|TRBJ2-7|TRBD1|-
TGTGCCAGCAGCGCGGACAGGGGAGACGAGCAGTACTTC
CASSADRGDEQYF
>TRBV20-1|TRBJ2-1|-|-
TGCAGTGCTAGAGTGGTGGCTGAGCAGTTCTTC
CSARVVAEQFF
>TRBV28|TRBJ1-1|TRBD1|-
TGTGCCAGCAGTTTGCCAGGGGGACGGACTGAAGCTTTCTTT
CASSLPGGRTEAFF
>TRBV7-9|TRBJ2-7|-|-
TGTGCCAGCAGCCTAGGACTGGGAGCCTACGAGCAGTACTTC
CASSLGLGAYEQYF
>TRBV11-1|TRBJ2-1|-|-
TGTGCCAGCAGCTTGCGCGGAAGGAGGTCCTACAATGAGCAGTTCTTC
CASSLRGRRSYNEQFF
>TRBV27|TRBJ2-7|-|-
TGTGCCAGCAGTTTAGTCCAGGGGCCTAACTACGAGCAGTACTTC
CASSLVQGPNYEQYF
>TRBV5-1|TRBJ2-4|TRBD1|-
TGCGCCAGCAGCTCCCTGGACAGGGCGGGCATTCAGTACTTC
CASSSLDRAGIQYF
>TRBV6-1|TRBJ1-5|TRBD1|few
TGTGCCAGCAGACAGACAGGGAACAATCAGCCCCAGCATTTT
CASRQTGNNQPQHF
>TRBV5-4|TRBJ2-2|TRBD1|once
TGTGCCAGCAGCGCGGGACAGGTGGCCGGGGAGCTGTTTTTT
CASSAGQVAGELFF
>TRBV5-1|TRBJ2-1|TRBD1|-
TGCGCCAGCAGCTTCACGACAGGGGAGTATGAGCAGTTCTTC
CASSFTTGEYEQFF
>TRBV5-1|TRBJ2-1|TRBD2|-
TGCGCCAGCAGCTTGTCAGCGGGGGCGAATGAGCAGTTCTTC
CASSLSAGANEQFF
>TRBV7-8|TRBJ2-1|TRBD2|-
TGTGCCAGCACCGCCTCTATAGCGGGAGTTTACAATGAGCAGTTCTTC
CASTASIAGVYNEQFF
>TRBV11-3|TRBJ2-7|-|-
TGTGCCAGCAGCTTAGTAAGGAGCTCCTACGAGCAGTACTTC
CASSLVRSSYEQYF
>TRBV2|TRBJ1-1|-|once
TGTGCCAGCAGGGACAGACTTGTAGCTTTCTTT
CASRDRLVAFF
>TRBV4-2|TRBJ2-3|TRBD2|once
TGTGCCAGCAGCCAAGGACTAGCGGGAGTAGGAGGCACAGATACGCAGTATTTT
CASSQGLAGVGGTDTQYF
>TRBV18|TRBJ1-5|-|-
TGTGCCAGCTCACCACCGGGTTCAGGACAGCCCCAGCATTTT
CASSPPGSGQPQHF
>TRBV5-6|TRBJ2-1|TRBD2|-
TGTGCCAGCAGCTGGGGTCTAGCGGGGGGGCTTAACAATGAGCAGTTCTTC
CASSWGLAGGLNNEQFF
>TRBV4-2|TRBJ2-7|TRBD2|-
TGTGCCAGCAGCTTACAGACTAGCGGCCCCTACGAGCAGTACTTC
CASSLQTSGPYEQYF
>TRBV7-2|TRBJ1-2|-|-
TGTGCCAGTGGGAGGGGGGGGACCGGCTATGGCTACACCTTC
CASGRGGTGYGYTF
>TRBV16|TRBJ1-2|-|-
TGTGCCAGCAGCCACACCGGAGGGAGGCATGGCTACACCTTC
CASSHTGGRHGYTF
>TRBV9|TRBJ1-3|TRBD1|once
TGTGCCAGCGGGGGGACAGGGTTCTCCGGAAACACCATATATTTT
CASGGTGFSGNTIYF
>TRBV6-1|TRBJ2-7|TRBD1|-
TGTGCCAGCAGACCCCCGGGACAGGGGGCCTACGAGCAGTACTTC
CASRPPGQGAYEQYF
>TRBV9|TRBJ2-7|-|-
TGTGCCTCAGCAAGGACACAGGACTACGAGCAGTACTTC
CASARTQDYEQYF
>TRBV7-9|TRBJ1-3|-|-
TGTGCCAGCAGCCCGACAGGTGGAAACACCATATATTTT
CASSPTGGNTIYF
>TRBV19|TRBJ1-5|-|few
TGTGCCAGTAGCCCGAGCCGCAGGGGTCAGCCCCAGCATTTT
CASSPSRRGQPQHF
>TRBV6-1|TRBJ1-1|TRBD1|-
TGTGCCAGCAGTGAAGATTCGGACAGGGGGTTTGAAGCTTTCTTT
CASSEDSDRGFEAFF
>TRBV11-2|TRBJ1-1|-|-
TGTGCCAGCAGCTTTGATACCGGGACACCGAACACTGAAGCTTTCTTT
CASSFDTGTPNTEAFF
>TRBV5-6|TRBJ1-5|TRBD1|-
TGTGCCAGCAGCTTGTCCGCAGGGGGCGACCTGGCAGCGCCCCAGCATTTT
CASSLSAGGDLAAPQHF
>TRBV18|TRBJ1-1|-|few
TGTGCCAGCTCTCAGAATCCGGGACAGAACACTGAAGCTTTCTTT
CASSQNPGQNTEAFF
>TRBV5-4|TRBJ1-2|TRBD1|-
TGTGCCAGCAGCGTCGGGACAGGGGCCATCTATGGCTACACCTTC
CASSVGTGAIYGYTF
>TRBV29-1|TRBJ2-5|TRBD1|-
TGCAGCGTAGAGGGGGCCGGTCGGGAGACCCAGTACTTC
CSVEGAGRETQYF
>TRBV27|TRBJ1-2|TRBD1|few
TGTGCCAGCAGTTCCTTGACAGGGAATATTCTTGGCTACACCTTC
CASSSLTGNILGYTF
>TRBV2|TRBJ1-5|TRBD1|-
TGTGCCAGCACCGCCACGGGGCAGGGGGCGATCTCTCAGCCCCAGCATTTT
CASTATGQGAISQPQHF